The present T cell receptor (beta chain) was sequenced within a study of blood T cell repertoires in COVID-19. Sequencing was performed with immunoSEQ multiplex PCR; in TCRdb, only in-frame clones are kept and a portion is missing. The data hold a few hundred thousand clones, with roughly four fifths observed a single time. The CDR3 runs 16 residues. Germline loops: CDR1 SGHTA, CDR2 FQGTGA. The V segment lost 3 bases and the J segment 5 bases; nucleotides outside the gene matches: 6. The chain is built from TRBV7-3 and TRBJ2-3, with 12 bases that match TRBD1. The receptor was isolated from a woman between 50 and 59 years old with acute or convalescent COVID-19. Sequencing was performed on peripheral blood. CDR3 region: CASSLLGTGGVDTQYF. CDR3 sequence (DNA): TGTGCCAGCAGCTTGCTAGGGACAGGGGGCGTAGATACGCAGTATTTT.